Listed here are 9 T cell receptor beta chains from one sample, sequenced in a study of cytomegalovirus exposure and HLA in healthy donors. Sequencing used immunoSEQ multiplex PCR; TCRdb keeps in-frame clones, though not all of them. The repertoire has 150,000 to 200,000 clones, over 85% of them found once; the top ten carry 4.2%. The material sequenced was PBMCs. The receptors derive from a man aged 18-30 years in good health and CMV-seropositive.

The rearrangement links TRBV5-1 to TRBJ2-3, with 7 bases lining up with TRBD2. Looked up from germline, CDR1 is SGHRS and CDR2 is YFSETQ. Trimming removed 4 bases from V and 0 bases from J; junction bases left unmatched: 17. CDR3 length equals 19 residues. As DNA, the CDR3 is TGCGCCAGCAGCCCAGGACGAGGGGCGGGAGTTACTAGCACAGATACGCAGTATTTT. Protein sequence: CASSPGRGAGVTSTDTQYF.

This chain links TRBV7-9 with TRBJ1-2; D uncertain. Germline CDR1 and CDR2: SEHNR and FQNEAQ (reference sequence). V was pared by 1 base and J by 4 bases, with 13 bases between. The CDR3 is 15 residues long. CDR3 nucleotide sequence: TGTGCCAGCAGCTTAGGTGGAGCAATGGGCTATGGCTACACCTTC. This encodes CASSLGGAMGYGYTF.

The gene calls are TRBV5-1 and TRBJ1-3, with no clear D. CDR1 and CDR2 (germline): SGHRS, YFSETQ. V was cut by 0 bases and J by 3 bases, with 7 bases left in between. This CDR3 is built from 14 residues. As DNA, the CDR3 is TGCGCCAGCAGCTTGGATGCAGGTGGAAACACCATATATTTT. Its protein is CASSLDAGGNTIYF.

The chain employs TRBV6-6 and TRBJ2-1, with D possibly matching TRBD2 (6 bases). V was pared by 8 bases and J by 8 bases, with 16 bases between. This CDR3 spans 13 amino acids. CDR1 is MNHNY and CDR2 is SVGAGI in the germline V gene (reference sequence). CDR3 protein: CASALSGSDEQFF. As DNA, the CDR3 is TGTGCCAGCGCACTTAGCGGATCGGATGAGCAGTTCTTC.

This clone showed up just a few times. The chain joins TRBV28 to TRBJ1-1; no clear D gene. Deletions cut 5 bases from V and 0 bases from J, with 13 bases between. Germline assignment: CDR1 MDHEN and CDR2 SYDVKM. This CDR3 has 15 amino acids. The CDR3 spells CASSPRVHVNTEAFF. For the CDR3, the DNA is TGTGCCAGCAGTCCCCGGGTCCACGTGAACACTGAAGCTTTCTTT.

This chain connects TRBV10-2 to TRBJ2-1, with TRBD2 matching over 7 bases. The CDR3 is 13 amino acids. CDR1 WSHSY and CDR2 SAAADI come from the germline V gene. J lost 4 bases, V lost 8 bases, and 5 bases had no gene match. The CDR3 DNA follows: TGCGCCAGCGCAAGCGGGAATTACAATGAGCAGTTCTTC. Protein: CASASGNYNEQFF.

This clone has just one count. The V call is TRBV29-1, the J call TRBJ2-1, with 14 bases matching TRBD2. CDR3 length: 17 residues. Looked up from germline, CDR1 is SQVTM and CDR2 is ANQGSEA. V trimming: 7 bases; J trimming: 6 bases; junction bases outside the gene matches: 14. CDR3 in amino acids: CSATGTSGSLWGNEQFF. CDR3 DNA sequence: TGCAGCGCCACTGGGACTAGCGGGAGTCTTTGGGGCAATGAGCAGTTCTTC.

V gene TRBV15 combines with J gene TRBJ1-4, with no clear D. The CDR3 has 13 amino acids. V lost 6 bases and J lost 7, with 12 bases in between. CDR1 LNHNV and CDR2 YYDKDF come from the germline V gene (reference sequence). The DNA of the CDR3 is TGTGCCACCAGAGGAGGCGGTTCTGAAAAACTGTTTTTT. Its translation: CATRGGGSEKLFF.

This clone has just one count. The chain carries TRBV7-9 and TRBJ1-5; D ambiguous. There are 14 residues in the CDR3. Germline lookup yields CDR1 SEHNR and CDR2 FQNEAQ (reference sequence). V lost 1 base, J lost 3 bases, and 7 bases lay in between. CDR3: CASSLDSFNQPQHF. For the CDR3, the DNA is TGTGCCAGCAGCTTAGACAGTTTCAATCAGCCCCAGCATTTT.